The clone carrying this T cell receptor beta chain was picked up one time. These data belong to a study of blood T cell repertoires in COVID-19. Germline V lookup: CDR1 LGHDT, CDR2 YNNKEL (reference sequence). This CDR3 region has 13 residues. The V and J ends lost 0 bases and 5 bases respectively, with 4 bases between them. Assignments of participants to cohorts depended upon their own reported clinical history. The protocol was immunoSEQ multiplex PCR, while the TCRdb copy is restricted to in-frame clones and leaves out a portion. The sample has 300,000 to 350,000 clones; roughly 89% are singletons.

The sequencing input was PBMCs or T cells enriched from blood (not recorded which). The gene calls are TRBV3-1 (or the pseudogene TRBV3-2) and TRBJ2-2; D is ambiguous. The sequence came from a woman aged 18-35 years with acute COVID-19. Here the CDR3 reads CASSQEATGELFF. CDR3 in DNA: TGTGCCAGCAGCCAAGAAGCAACCGGGGAGCTGTTTTTT.